This T cell receptor beta chain stems from a study of CD8+CD57+ T cells in acquired aplastic anemia. Turning to the study itself: Sorted CD4+ and CD8+ cells yielded 2.5 to 3.5 ug of DNA on average. Findings of the study overall: Found in both controls and patients were twenty-nine CD8+ CDR3 sequences.

Previously, flow cytometry had revealed CD8+CD57+ cell expansion in the patients chosen for sequencing. Patients were untreated when blood was sampled. CDR3 and TCR beta VDJ profiling relied on a genomic DNA template. Using its own MiXCR run on the reads, TCRdb lists one record per CDR3 protein. The sample consists of a few hundred thousand distinct CDR3 sequences, 40% to 60% of them appearing once. This CDR3 has 14 residues. Germline-derived CDR1 and CDR2 are SGHAT and FQNNGV. Trimming stripped 5 bases from V and 6 bases from J, with 14 bases between. Ten or more counts support this clonotype. Its specificity is not known.

The chain is built from TRBV11-2 and TRBJ1-3; D not resolved. The receptor's source is a human donor with aplastic anemia. Specimen: sorted CD4+, CD8+, or CD8+CD57+ T cells (not recorded which) from PBMCs. The CDR3 reads CASSAGRVSNTIYF. The DNA of the CDR3 is TGTGCCAGCAGCGCCGGGAGAGTGTCAAACACCATATATTTT.